This T cell receptor (beta chain) emerged from a study of blood T cell repertoires in COVID-19. Whole-study context: PBMCs, B-cell-depleted T cells, or T cells provided the cDNA or gDNA that made up the material.

The CDR3 covers 13 residues. Trimming cost V 4 bases and J 5 bases; bases outside gene matches: 5. Germline V gene lookup returns CDR1 SGHDT and CDR2 YYEEEE. Assay used: immunoSEQ multiplex PCR; TCRdb lists only in-frame clones, some missing. The repertoire consists of about 330,000 clones, with 80% to 95% occurring once and the leading ten covering around 20%. This clone was seen only once. Individuals drawn from around 25 US areas were about 18 to 89 years old. The TCR sequence derives from a woman in her twenties or thirties who had recovered from COVID-19. This chain uses TRBV5-6 with TRBJ1-1; 7 nucleotides match TRBD1. The sequenced sample was PBMCs or T cells enriched from blood (not recorded which). The CDR3 DNA reads as TGTGCCAGCAGCCCGACAGGGAGTACTGAAGCTTTCTTT. Its protein is CASSPTGSTEAFF.